Listed below are T cell receptor beta chains from one sample, sequenced in a study of blood T cells in healthy people across ages. MiXCR, run by TCRdb on the 5' RACE reads, gives a single entry per CDR3 protein. The data contain 1,500,000 or so distinct CDR3 sequences, roughly 59% of them singletons. The sequenced sample was blood. The receptors were sampled from a man aged 18 to 29 in good health. Each CDR3 is given with its conserved first and last residue. A D gene is named only where the DNA matches it firmly. Part of the rows lack a size; the others show once, few, many or a class for expanded clones.

V,J,D,size,DNA,CDR3
TRBV4-2,TRBJ2-1,NA,few,TGTGCCAGCAGCAAGGTGGAGGGGAGCTTTGATGAGCAGTTCTTC,CASSKVEGSFDEQFF
TRBV6-5,TRBJ1-2,NA,NA,TGTGCCAGCAGTTACGTTTTCGCCAGATCTTCTAACTATGGCTACACCTTC,CASSYVFARSSNYGYTF
TRBV4-1,TRBJ2-7,NA,few,TGCGCCAGCAGCCAGCTCCCAAAAGGGGTCCACGAGCAGTACTTC,CASSQLPKGVHEQYF
TRBV28,TRBJ2-3,NA,NA,TGTGCCAGCAGTTTGATAGGGGATTTCACAGATACGCAGTATTTT,CASSLIGDFTDTQYF
TRBV12-3/TRBV12-4,TRBJ1-1,NA,NA,TGTGCCAGCAGTTCCCGGGATCCTGAGAGGGGCCCTGAAGCTTTCTTT,CASSSRDPERGPEAFF
TRBV3-1,TRBJ2-7,NA,few,TGTGCCAGCAGCCAAGATCTCCAAAACTACGAGCAGTACTTC,CASSQDLQNYEQYF
TRBV11-2,TRBJ2-7,TRBD2,NA,TGTGCCAGCAGCTTAAGGCTAATGGGGACTAGCGGCTCCGACGAGCAGTACTTC,CASSLRLMGTSGSDEQYF
TRBV6-4,TRBJ2-1,NA,NA,TGTGCCAGCAGTCGTTCAAAAAGCTCCTACAATGAGCAGTTCTTC,CASSRSKSSYNEQFF
TRBV29-1,TRBJ2-5,NA,NA,TGCAGCGTCATCGAGACAAGCCAAGAGACCCAGTACTTC,CSVIETSQETQYF
TRBV6-2/TRBV6-3,TRBJ2-1,NA,few,TGTGCCAGCAGTTACTCGCGGGACGGATACAATGAGCAGTTCTTC,CASSYSRDGYNEQFF
TRBV6-2/TRBV6-3,TRBJ2-7,NA,once,TGTGCCAGCAGTGACACGCGGTCGCTTGAGCAGTACTTC,CASSDTRSLEQYF
TRBV29-1,TRBJ2-3,NA,NA,TGCAGCGTTGACAGCCCCGGGGCCACAGATACGCAGTATTTT,CSVDSPGATDTQYF
TRBV14,TRBJ2-5,TRBD1,once,TGTGCCAGCAGCCGGAACGGACAGGGGGAAAAAGAGACCCAGTACTTC,CASSRNGQGEKETQYF
TRBV3-1,TRBJ2-5,NA,NA,TGTGCCAGCAGCCTTTGGACAGACCCTCCACCGACCCAGTACTTC,CASSLWTDPPPTQYF
TRBV7-9,TRBJ2-3,NA,NA,TGTGCCAGCAGCCAAGGGGACCGCATAGATACGCAGTATTTT,CASSQGDRIDTQYF
TRBV28,TRBJ2-7,TRBD1,NA,TGTGCCAGCAGTTTATATCGACAGGGGCCCTACGAGCAGTACTTC,CASSLYRQGPYEQYF
TRBV3-1,TRBJ2-1,TRBD2,NA,TGTGCCAGCAGGCCATCCGGGGGGGGTGATGAGCAGTTCTTC,CASRPSGGGDEQFF
TRBV20-1,TRBJ2-1,TRBD2,NA,TGCAGTGCAAGGAGCGGGGGGGACAATGAGCAGTTCTTC,CSARSGGDNEQFF
TRBV7-2,TRBJ2-7,NA,few,TGTGCCAGCAGCTTACCAGGGTTCGACGAGCAGTACTTC,CASSLPGFDEQYF
TRBV27,TRBJ1-4,NA,NA,TGTGCCAGCAGTCCGGGACTTCGCAATGAAAAACTGTTTTTT,CASSPGLRNEKLFF
TRBV12-3/TRBV12-4,TRBJ2-5,NA,NA,TGTGCCAGCAGCCCTACGGTGGAAGGGGAAGAGACCCAGTACTTC,CASSPTVEGEETQYF
TRBV11-2,TRBJ2-2,NA,NA,TGTGCCAGCAGCTTAGTAAGGGAGCTGTTTTTT,CASSLVRELFF
TRBV28,TRBJ2-1,TRBD1,NA,TGTGCCAGCAGAGCCGGGACAGGGGGCTCTGAGCAGTTCTTC,CASRAGTGGSEQFF
TRBV4-1,TRBJ2-1,NA,NA,TGCGCCAGCAGCCCAGGATATGCCTACAATGAGCAGTTCTTC,CASSPGYAYNEQFF
TRBV7-9,TRBJ2-2,NA,NA,TGTGCCAGCAGCTTAGAGGGGTCGGCTACCGGGGAGCTGTTTTTT,CASSLEGSATGELFF
TRBV5-6,TRBJ2-1,NA,once,TGTGCCAGCAGCTTCTTCCACAATGAGCAGTTCTTC,CASSFFHNEQFF
TRBV4-1,TRBJ2-7,NA,few,TGCGCCAGCAGTAACGGGGGCAGCTCCTACGAGCAGTACTTC,CASSNGGSSYEQYF
TRBV12-3/TRBV12-4,TRBJ2-7,TRBD1,few,TGTGCCAGCAGTTTAGACAGGGGTAGAACCTACGAGCAGTACTTC,CASSLDRGRTYEQYF
TRBV28,TRBJ1-2,NA,NA,TGTGCCAGCAGTAGTCCAATCAACTATGGCTACACCTTC,CASSSPINYGYTF
TRBV29-1,TRBJ2-1,TRBD1,NA,TGCAGCGCAATACCTGACGGGACAGGGGGAAGGGGAACCTACAATGAGCAGTTCTTC,CSAIPDGTGGRGTYNEQFF
TRBV2,TRBJ1-2,NA,NA,TGTGCCAGCAGTGTCAGAGACGATGGCTACACCTTC,CASSVRDDGYTF
TRBV4-2,TRBJ1-4,TRBD1,NA,TGTGCCAGCAGCCACCCGGGACAGGGTAATGAAAAACTGTTTTTT,CASSHPGQGNEKLFF
TRBV9,TRBJ1-4,NA,NA,TGTGCCAGCAAAGACGAAAAACTGTTTTTT,CASKDEKLFF
TRBV10-1,TRBJ2-7,TRBD2,NA,TGCGCCAGCAGTGCGGTCGAGACTAGCGGAGTAAACGAGCAGTACTTC,CASSAVETSGVNEQYF
TRBV6-1,TRBJ2-7,NA,few,TGTGCCAGCAGCTTCAGGGACCCGTCCTACGAGCAGTACTTC,CASSFRDPSYEQYF
TRBV27,TRBJ2-1,TRBD2,NA,TGTGCCAGCAGTTTCAACGGGAGGGTTAACAATGAGCAGTTCTTC,CASSFNGRVNNEQFF